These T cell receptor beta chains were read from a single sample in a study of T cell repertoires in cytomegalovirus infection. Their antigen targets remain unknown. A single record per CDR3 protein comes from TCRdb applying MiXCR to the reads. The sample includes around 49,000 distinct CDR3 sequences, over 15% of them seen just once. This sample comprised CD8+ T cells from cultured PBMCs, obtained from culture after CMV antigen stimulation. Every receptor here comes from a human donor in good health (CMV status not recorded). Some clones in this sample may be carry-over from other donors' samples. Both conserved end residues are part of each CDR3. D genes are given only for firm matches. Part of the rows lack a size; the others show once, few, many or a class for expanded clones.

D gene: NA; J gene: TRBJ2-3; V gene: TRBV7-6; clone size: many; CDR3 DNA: TGTGCCAGCAGCCCCGGCCTGGGAAGGACAGATACGCAGTATTTT; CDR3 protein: CASSPGLGRTDTQYF
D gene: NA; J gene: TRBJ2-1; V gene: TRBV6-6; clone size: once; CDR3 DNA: TGTGCCGTCCAAATCCCGAGAGAGGAGCAGTTCTTC; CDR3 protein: CAVQIPREEQFF
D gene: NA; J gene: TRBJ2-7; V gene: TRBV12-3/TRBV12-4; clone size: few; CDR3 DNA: TGTGCCAGCAGTTTAGGAGCCGATTACGAGCAGTACTTC; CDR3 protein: CASSLGADYEQYF
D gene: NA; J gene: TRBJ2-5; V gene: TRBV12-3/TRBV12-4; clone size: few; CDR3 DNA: TGTGCCAGCAGCCCGGGACGTTTAGATGAGACCCAGTACTTC; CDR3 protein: CASSPGRLDETQYF
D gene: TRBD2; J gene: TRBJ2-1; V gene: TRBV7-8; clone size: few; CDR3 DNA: TGTGCCAGCAGCTATAGCGGGACTACCCACAATGAGCAGTTCTTC; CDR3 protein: CASSYSGTTHNEQFF
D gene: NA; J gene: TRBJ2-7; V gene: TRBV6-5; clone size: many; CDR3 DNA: TGTGCCAGCAGTTACTCATGGGGTGGACAGTACGAGCAGTACTTC; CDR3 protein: CASSYSWGGQYEQYF
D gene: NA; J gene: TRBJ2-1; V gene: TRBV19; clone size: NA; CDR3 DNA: TGTGCCAGTAGTTGGGGTGCCCCGGACAATGAGCAGTTCTTC; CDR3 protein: CASSWGAPDNEQFF
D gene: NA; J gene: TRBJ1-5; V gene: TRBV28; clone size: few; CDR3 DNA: TGTGCCCTCGCCGGGACCGCGAGCAATCAGCCCCAGCATTTT; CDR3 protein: CALAGTASNQPQHF
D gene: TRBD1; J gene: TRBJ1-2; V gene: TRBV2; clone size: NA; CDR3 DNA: TGTGCCAGCGGGAGGGAACAGGGGAGACACGATGGCTACACCTTC; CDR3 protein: CASGREQGRHDGYTF
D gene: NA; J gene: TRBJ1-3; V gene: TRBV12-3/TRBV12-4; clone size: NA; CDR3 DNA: TGTGCCAGCAGCCAGGACTCGGGGGGAAACACCATATATTTT; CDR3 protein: CASSQDSGGNTIYF
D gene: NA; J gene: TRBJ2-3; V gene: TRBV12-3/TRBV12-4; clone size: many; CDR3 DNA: TGTGCCAGCAGTTTAGTGGGGCCTAGCACAGATACGCAGTATTTT; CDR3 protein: CASSLVGPSTDTQYF
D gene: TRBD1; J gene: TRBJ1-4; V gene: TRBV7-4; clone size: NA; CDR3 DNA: TGTGCCAGCAGTCGAGGGACAGGGAAGGGTAGCGAAAAACTGTTTTTT; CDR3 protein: CASSRGTGKGSEKLFF
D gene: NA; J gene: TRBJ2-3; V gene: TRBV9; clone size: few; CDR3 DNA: TGTGCCAGCAGCGTAGAGAAGAGCACAGATACGCAGTATTTT; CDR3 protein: CASSVEKSTDTQYF
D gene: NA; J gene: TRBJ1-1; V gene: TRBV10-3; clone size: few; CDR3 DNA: TGTGCCATCAGTGTGGAAGGCAGAGAAGCTTTCTTT; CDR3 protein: CAISVEGREAFF
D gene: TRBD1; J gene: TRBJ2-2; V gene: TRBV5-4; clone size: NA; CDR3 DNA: TGTGCCAGCAGCACGACGGGACAGGGGGCGCCCGGGGAGCTGTTTTTT; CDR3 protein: CASSTTGQGAPGELFF
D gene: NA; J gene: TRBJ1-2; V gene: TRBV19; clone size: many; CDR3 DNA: TGTGCCAGCTGGTGGGGCGCAGGCTACACCTTC; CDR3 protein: CASWWGAGYTF
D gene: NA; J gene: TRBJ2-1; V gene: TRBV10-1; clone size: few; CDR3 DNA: TGCGCCACCTCTGAAGGCAGGGACCCCAATGAGCAGTTCTTC; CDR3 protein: CATSEGRDPNEQFF
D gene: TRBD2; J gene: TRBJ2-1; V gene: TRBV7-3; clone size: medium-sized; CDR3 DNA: TGTGCCAGCAGCTTAAATCGCGGGGGGGCAAATGAGCAGTTCTTC; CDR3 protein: CASSLNRGGANEQFF
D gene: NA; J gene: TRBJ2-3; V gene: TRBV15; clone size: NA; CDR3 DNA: TGTGCCACCAGCAGAGCGGGTCCTGCCACAGATACGCAGTATTTT; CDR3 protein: CATSRAGPATDTQYF
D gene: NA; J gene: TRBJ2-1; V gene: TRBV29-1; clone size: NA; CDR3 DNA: TGCAGCGTTGAAGTCGAAGGGGAATCCTACAATGAGCAGTTCTTC; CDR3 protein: CSVEVEGESYNEQFF
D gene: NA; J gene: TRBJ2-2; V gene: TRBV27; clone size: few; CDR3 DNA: TGTGCCAGCAGTCTCTCCGGACGTCAGGAGGTGTTTTTT; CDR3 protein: CASSLSGRQEVFF
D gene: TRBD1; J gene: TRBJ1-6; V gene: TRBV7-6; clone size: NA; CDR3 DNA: TGTGCCAGCAGCTTAACCCCTCGGACAGGATCTTCACCCCTCCACTTT; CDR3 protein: CASSLTPRTGSSPLHF
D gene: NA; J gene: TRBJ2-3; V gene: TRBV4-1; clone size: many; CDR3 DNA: TGCGCCAGCAGCCACCCCGGGGACAATTCCGCAGATACGCAGTATTTT; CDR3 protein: CASSHPGDNSADTQYF
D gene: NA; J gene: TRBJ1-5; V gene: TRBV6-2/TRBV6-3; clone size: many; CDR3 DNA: TGTGCCAGCCGACCGACAGGACTCAATCAGCCCCAGCATTTT; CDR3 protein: CASRPTGLNQPQHF
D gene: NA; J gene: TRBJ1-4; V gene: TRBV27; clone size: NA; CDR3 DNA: TGTGCCAGCAGTTTAACTGGAGGGGAAAAACTGTTTTTT; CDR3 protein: CASSLTGGEKLFF
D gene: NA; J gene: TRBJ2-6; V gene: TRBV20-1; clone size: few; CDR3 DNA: TGCAGTGCTAGCCAGAAGGAGGAGTCTGGGGCCAACGTCCTGACTTTC; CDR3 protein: CSASQKEESGANVLTF
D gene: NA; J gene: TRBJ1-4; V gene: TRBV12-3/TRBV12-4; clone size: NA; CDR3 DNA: TGTGCCAGCAGCTACACCGGACAGTTAGAACTGTTTTTT; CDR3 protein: CASSYTGQLELFF
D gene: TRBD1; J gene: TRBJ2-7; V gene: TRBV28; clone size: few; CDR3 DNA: TGTGCCAGCAGTTCGCCGAGCGGGACAGGGGATTACGAGCAGTACTTC; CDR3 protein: CASSSPSGTGDYEQYF
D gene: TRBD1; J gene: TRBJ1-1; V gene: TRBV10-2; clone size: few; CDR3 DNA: TGCGCCAGCAGTGAGTCGACAGGGGGGAACACTGAAGCTTTCTTT; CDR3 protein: CASSESTGGNTEAFF
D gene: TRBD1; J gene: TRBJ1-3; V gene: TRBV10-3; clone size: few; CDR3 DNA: TGTGCCATCAGGGACAGGGGGAGAAGAAACACCATATATTTT; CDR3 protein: CAIRDRGRRNTIYF
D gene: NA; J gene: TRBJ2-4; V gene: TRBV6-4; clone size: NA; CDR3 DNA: TGTGCCAGCAGTCTCAGGTCAGGGTCGGACATTCAGTACTTC; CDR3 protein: CASSLRSGSDIQYF
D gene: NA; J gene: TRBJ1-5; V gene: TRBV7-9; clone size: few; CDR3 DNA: TGTGCCAGCAGCTTAGATACAAATCAGCCCCAGCATTTT; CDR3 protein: CASSLDTNQPQHF
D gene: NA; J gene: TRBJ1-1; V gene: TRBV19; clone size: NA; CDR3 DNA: TGTGCCAGTAGTATAGATCACGGGGCTCCGACTGAAGCTTTCTTT; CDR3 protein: CASSIDHGAPTEAFF
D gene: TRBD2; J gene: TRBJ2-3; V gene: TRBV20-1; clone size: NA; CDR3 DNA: TGCAGTGCGGCGGGAGTTAGCGCAGATACGCAGTATTTT; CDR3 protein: CSAAGVSADTQYF
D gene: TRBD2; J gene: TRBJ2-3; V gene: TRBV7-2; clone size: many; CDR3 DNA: TGTGCCAGCAGCCCCTACGGTTTGGGGGGGGGTTTGGATACGCAGTATTTT; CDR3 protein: CASSPYGLGGGLDTQYF
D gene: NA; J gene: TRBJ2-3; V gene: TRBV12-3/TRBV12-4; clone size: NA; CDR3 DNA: TGTGCCAGCAGTTTAGCGGGGGTCTTCACAGATACGCAGTATTTT; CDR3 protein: CASSLAGVFTDTQYF
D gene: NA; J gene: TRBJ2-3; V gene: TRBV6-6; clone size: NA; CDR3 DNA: TGTGCCAGCAGTGTCGGACTCCGAAGCACAGATACGCAGTATTTT; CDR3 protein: CASSVGLRSTDTQYF
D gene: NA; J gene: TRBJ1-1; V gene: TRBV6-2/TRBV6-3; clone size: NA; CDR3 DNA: TGTGCCAGCACCCGGAGAGGGACGAACACTGAAGCTTTCTTT; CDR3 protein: CASTRRGTNTEAFF
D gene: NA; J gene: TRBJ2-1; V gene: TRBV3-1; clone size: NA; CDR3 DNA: TGTGCCAGCAGCCAAGATAATGGGAATGAGCAGTTCTTC; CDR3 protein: CASSQDNGNEQFF
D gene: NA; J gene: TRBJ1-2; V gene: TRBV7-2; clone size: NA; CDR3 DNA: TGTGCCAGCAGCTTAGGGCGGAATGGCTACACCTTC; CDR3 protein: CASSLGRNGYTF
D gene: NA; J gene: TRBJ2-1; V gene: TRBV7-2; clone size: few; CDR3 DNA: TGTGCCAGCAGCGCTACTGGCTACAATGAGCAGTTCTTC; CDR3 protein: CASSATGYNEQFF
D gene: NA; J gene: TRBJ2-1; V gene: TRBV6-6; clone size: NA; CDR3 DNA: TGTGCCAGCAGGCCCTCCCGGGGTACTTACAATGAGCAGTTCTTC; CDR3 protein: CASRPSRGTYNEQFF
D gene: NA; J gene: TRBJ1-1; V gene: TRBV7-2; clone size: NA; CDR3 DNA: TGTGCTAGAATGGGTGCGAACACTGAAGCTTTCTTT; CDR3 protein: CARMGANTEAFF
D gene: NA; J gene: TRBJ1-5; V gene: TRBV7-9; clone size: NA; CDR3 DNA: TGTGCCAGCAGCTTGGGGTCGAGAAATCAGCCCCAGCATTTT; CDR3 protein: CASSLGSRNQPQHF
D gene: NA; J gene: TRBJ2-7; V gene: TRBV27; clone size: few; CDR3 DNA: TGTGCCAGCAGACCTCGAGGTAGCGGACCTTACGAGCAGTACTTC; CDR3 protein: CASRPRGSGPYEQYF
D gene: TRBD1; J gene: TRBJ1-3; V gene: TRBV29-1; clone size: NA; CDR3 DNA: TGCAGCGTTGAGGGACAGGGGCCTGGAAACACCATATATTTT; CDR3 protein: CSVEGQGPGNTIYF
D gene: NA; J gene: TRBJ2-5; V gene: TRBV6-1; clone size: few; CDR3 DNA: TGTGCCAGCAGTCCCCATTTGGAGACCCAGTACTTC; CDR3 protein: CASSPHLETQYF
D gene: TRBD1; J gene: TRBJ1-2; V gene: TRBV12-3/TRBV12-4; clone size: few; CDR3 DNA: TGTGCCAGCAGTGCCGCAGGGGGGGCCTTGAGTGGCTACACCTTC; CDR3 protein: CASSAAGGALSGYTF
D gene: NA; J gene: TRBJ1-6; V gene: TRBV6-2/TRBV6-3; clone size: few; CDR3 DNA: TGTGCCAGCAGCCCCACCCATTTCGGAACGGAAAGCTCCTATAATTCACCCCTCCACTTT; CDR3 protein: CASSPTHFGTESSYNSPLHF
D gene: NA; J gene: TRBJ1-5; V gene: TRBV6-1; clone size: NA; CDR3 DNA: TGTGCCAGCAGCCTGGACGGCATTCAGCCCCAGCATTTT; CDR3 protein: CASSLDGIQPQHF
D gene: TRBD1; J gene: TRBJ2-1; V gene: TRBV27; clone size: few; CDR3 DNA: TGTGCCAGCAGGCCCGGACAGGCCCTGGGCAATGAGCAGTTCTTC; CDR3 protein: CASRPGQALGNEQFF